This TCR beta chain was documented in a study of blood T cell repertoires in COVID-19. Overall study: Material from acute and convalescent COVID-19 was sourced from the United States, Italy and Spain. T cells, B-cell-depleted T cells, or PBMCs supplied cDNA or gDNA.

Germline V gene data show CDR1 as MDHEN and CDR2 as SYDVKM. The CDR3 loop spans 13 amino acids. The V end was cut by 3 bases, the J end by 3 bases, with 6 bases between. Original methodology: Estimation of nucleated cell counts relied on the amplification of reference gene primers. Data came from immunoSEQ multiplex PCR; TCRdb stores just in-frame clones and leaves some out. The V and J calls and clone size come from that table; D and trimming were worked out from the DNA. Of about 110,000 clones in the sample, about 83% were seen once. J is TRBJ1-5 and V is TRBV28, with D uncertain. The TCR was taken from an older woman with acute or convalescent COVID-19. What was sequenced was peripheral blood. CDR3 in amino acids: CASSLPDNQPQHF. The DNA for the CDR3 is TGTGCCAGCAGTTTGCCAGACAATCAGCCCCAGCATTTT.